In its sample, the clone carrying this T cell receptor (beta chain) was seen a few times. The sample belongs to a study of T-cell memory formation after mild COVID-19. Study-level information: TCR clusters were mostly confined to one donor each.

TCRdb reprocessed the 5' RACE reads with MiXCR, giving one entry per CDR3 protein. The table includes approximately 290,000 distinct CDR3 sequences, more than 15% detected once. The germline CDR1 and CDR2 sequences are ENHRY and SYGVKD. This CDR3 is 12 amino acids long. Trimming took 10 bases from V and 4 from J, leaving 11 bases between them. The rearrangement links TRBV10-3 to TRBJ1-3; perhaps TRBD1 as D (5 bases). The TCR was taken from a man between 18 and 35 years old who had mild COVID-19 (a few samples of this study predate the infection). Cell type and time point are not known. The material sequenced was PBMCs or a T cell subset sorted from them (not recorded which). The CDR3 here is CATTGGGNTIYF. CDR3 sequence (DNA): TGTGCCACCACAGGTGGGGGAAACACCATATATTTT.